The T cell receptor beta chain described here comes from a study of early T cells in non-severe SARS-CoV-2 infection. Notes on the study in general: A preference for anti-spike CD8 responses marked VDJdb matching, which missed private and CD4 specificities.

Individual cDNA molecules each received unique molecular identifiers attached to them. TCRdb used MiXCR to reprocess the 5' RACE reads, holding one entry per CDR3 protein. The data contain around 62,000 distinct CDR3 sequences, approximately 13% of them seen just once; the ten biggest clones take up around 3.5%. This clonotype was picked up a small number of times. The antigen is not known. The CDR3 is made up of 14 amino acids. Germline CDR1 and CDR2: SQVTM and ANQGSEA. Trimming left V 3 bases short and J 2 bases short, with 14 bases between. The receptor's source is an adult who was a healthcare worker with PCR-confirmed SARS-CoV-2 infection or an uninfected control (not recorded which). The sequenced sample consisted of whole blood. The V call is TRBV29-1, the J call TRBJ2-7; D unresolved. The CDR3 coding sequence is TGCAGCGTTGAGGTGTCAGGAACCACCTACGAGCAGTACTTC. It codes for CSVEVSGTTYEQYF.